This T cell receptor beta chain was recorded in a study of PD-L1 blockade in urothelial cancer. Using immunoSEQ multiplex PCR, the repertoire was profiled, and TCRdb retains in-frame clones only, with some absent. The top ten clones hold 3.5% to 5.5% of a sample with tens of thousands of clones, over 70% of them seen once. This CDR3 contains 18 residues. The trim removed 3 bases at V and 7 bases at J, leaving 17 bases unmatched. Germline V gives CDR1 LGHNA, CDR2 YNFKEQ. V and J are TRBV4-2 and TRBJ2-4; the match to TRBD1 covers 8 bases. Sequenced material: PBMCs, taken around atezolizumab (anti-PD-L1) treatment. This TCR came from a man in his 70s with urothelial cancer. CDR3 nucleotide sequence: TGTGCCAGCAGCCAGAGGTTCGGACAGGGCACGTATCTGAACATTCAGTACTTC. Translation gives CASSQRFGQGTYLNIQYF.